This T cell receptor (beta chain) was retrieved from a study of T-cell memory formation after mild COVID-19. The wider study: TCR clustering was largely donor specific. Study-wide findings and caveats: Unconfirmed was the SARS-CoV-2 specificity of second-wave clones that peaked on day 37. That cross-reactive memory joined was suggested by some responding clones appearing in pre-infection memory.

5'RACE with constant-segment primers yielded barcoded, UMI-tagged TCR alpha and TCR beta cDNA libraries. From the 5' RACE reads, TCRdb called clonotypes with MiXCR, one entry per CDR3 protein. The repertoire holds around 470,000 distinct CDR3 sequences, with around 20% as singletons. This CDR3 region has 15 residues. V was cut by 2 bases and J by 10 bases, with 18 bases left in between. Germline CDR1 reads LGHNT; CDR2 reads FRNRAP. For this clonotype: What it binds is unknown.

V and J are TRBV12-5 and TRBJ2-1; D is unresolved. The sequenced sample consisted of PBMCs or a T cell subset sorted from them (not recorded which). This receptor was taken from an adult woman who had mild COVID-19 (a few samples of this study predate the infection). Cell type and time point are not known. The CDR3 is CASGLQLQAPGEQFF. CDR3 nucleotide sequence: TGTGCTAGTGGTTTGCAATTGCAAGCCCCGGGCGAGCAGTTCTTC. Full variable domain (rest looked up from reference TRBV12-5 and TRBJ2-1): DARVTQTPRHKVTEMGQEVTMRCQPILGHNTVFWYRQTMMQGLELLAYFRNRAPLDDSGMPKDRFSAEMPDATLATLKIQPSEPRDSAVYFCASGLQLQAPGEQFFGPGTRLTVL.